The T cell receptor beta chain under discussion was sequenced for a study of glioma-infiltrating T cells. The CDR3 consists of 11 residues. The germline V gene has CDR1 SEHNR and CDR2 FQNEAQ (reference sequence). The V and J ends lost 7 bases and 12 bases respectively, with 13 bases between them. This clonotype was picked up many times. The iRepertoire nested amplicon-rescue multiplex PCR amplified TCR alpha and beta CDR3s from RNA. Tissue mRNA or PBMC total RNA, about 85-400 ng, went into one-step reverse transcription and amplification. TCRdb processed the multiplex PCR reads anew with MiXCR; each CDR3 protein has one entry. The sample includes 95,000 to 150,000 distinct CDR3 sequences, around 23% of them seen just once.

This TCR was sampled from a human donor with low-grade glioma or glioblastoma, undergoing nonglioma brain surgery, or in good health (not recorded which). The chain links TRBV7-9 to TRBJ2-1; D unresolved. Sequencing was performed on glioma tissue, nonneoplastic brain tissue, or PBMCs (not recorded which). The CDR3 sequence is CASTVGGWQFF. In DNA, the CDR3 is TGTGCCAGCACCGTCGGCGGTTGGCAGTTCTTC.